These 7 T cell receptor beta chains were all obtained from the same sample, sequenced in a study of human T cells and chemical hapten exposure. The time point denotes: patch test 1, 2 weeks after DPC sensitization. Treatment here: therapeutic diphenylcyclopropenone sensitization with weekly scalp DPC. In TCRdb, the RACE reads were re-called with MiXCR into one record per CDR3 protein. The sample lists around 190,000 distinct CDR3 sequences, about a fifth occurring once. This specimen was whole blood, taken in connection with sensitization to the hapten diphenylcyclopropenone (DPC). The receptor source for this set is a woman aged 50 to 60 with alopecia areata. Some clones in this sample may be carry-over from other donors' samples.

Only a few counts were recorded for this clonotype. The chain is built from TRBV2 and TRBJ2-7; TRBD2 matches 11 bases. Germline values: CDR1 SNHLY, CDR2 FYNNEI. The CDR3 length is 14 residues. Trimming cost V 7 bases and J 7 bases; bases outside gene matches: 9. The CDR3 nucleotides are TGTGCCAGCACGAGACTAGCGGGATCGGGGGAGCAGTACTTC. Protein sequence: CASTRLAGSGEQYF. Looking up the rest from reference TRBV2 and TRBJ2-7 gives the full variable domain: EPEVTQTPSHQVTQMGQEVILRCVPISNHLYFYWYRQILGQKVEFLVSFYNNEISEKSEIFDDQFSVERPDGSNFTLKIRSTKLEDSAMYFCASTRLAGSGEQYFGPGTRLTVT.

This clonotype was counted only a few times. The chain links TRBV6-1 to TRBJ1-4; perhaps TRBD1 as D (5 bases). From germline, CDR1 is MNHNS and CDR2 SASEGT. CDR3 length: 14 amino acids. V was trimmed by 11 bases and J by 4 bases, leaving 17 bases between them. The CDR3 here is CAVPDDSINEKLFF. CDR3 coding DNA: TGTGCCGTTCCGGACGACAGCATTAATGAAAAACTGTTTTTT.

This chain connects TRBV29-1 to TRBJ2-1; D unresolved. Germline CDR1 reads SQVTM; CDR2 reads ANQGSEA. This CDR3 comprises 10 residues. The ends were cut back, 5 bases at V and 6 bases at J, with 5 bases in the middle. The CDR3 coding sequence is TGCAGCGTTTTCCTCAATGAGCAGTTCTTC. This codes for CSVFLNEQFF.

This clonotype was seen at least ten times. The CDR3 sequence: CSALTGEGTDTQYF. CDR3 sequence (DNA): TGCAGTGCTTTAACAGGGGAAGGCACAGATACGCAGTATTTT. The rearrangement uses TRBV20-1 and TRBJ2-3; TRBD1 matches at 7 bases. The CDR3 is made up of 14 amino acids. CDR1 is DFQATT and CDR2 is SNEGSKA in the germline V gene (reference sequence). Trimming cost V 5 bases and J 1 base; bases outside gene matches: 6.

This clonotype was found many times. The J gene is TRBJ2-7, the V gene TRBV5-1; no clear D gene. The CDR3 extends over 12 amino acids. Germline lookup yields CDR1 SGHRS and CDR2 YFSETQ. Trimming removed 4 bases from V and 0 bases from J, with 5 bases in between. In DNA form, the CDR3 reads TGCGCCAGCAGCCGCGACTCCTACGAGCAGTACTTC. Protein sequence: CASSRDSYEQYF.

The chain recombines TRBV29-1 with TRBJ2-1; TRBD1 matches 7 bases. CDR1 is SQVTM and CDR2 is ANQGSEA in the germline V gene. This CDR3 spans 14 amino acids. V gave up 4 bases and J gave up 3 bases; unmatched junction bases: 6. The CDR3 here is CSVAQGDLYNEQFF. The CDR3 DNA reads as TGCAGCGTTGCCCAGGGGGATCTCTACAATGAGCAGTTCTTC.

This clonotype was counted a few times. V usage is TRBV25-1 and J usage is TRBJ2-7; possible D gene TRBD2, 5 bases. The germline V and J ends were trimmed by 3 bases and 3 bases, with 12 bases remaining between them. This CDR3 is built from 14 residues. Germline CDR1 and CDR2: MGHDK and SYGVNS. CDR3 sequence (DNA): TGTGCCAGCAGTGATCGGGGAGTACTCTACGAGCAGTACTTC. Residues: CASSDRGVLYEQYF.